Detailed here is one T cell receptor (beta chain). Antigen unknown. The data stem from a study of shared clonotypes between healthy human individuals. Study observations and caveats: Sharing of clonotypes among donors was expected to vary with sequencing depth.

V lost 3 bases, J lost 0 bases, and 14 bases lay in between. CDR1 and CDR2 (germline): MNHNS, SASEGT. The CDR3 totals 16 residues. TCRdb's copy holds only in-frame clones and misses some; the assay was immunoSEQ multiplex PCR. Of some 2,000,000 clones listed, nearly 97% are singletons. Healthy and HIV-negative, the adult donors had no recent acute infections or vaccinations. Memory CD4+ cells were the fraction left after CD45RA+ naive selection. Sequenced sample: naive CD4+ T cells sorted from blood. Subset of the sample: CD45RA+ positively selected. The chain is built from TRBV6-1 and TRBJ1-2; D perhaps matches TRBD1 (5 bases). This TCR came from a man younger than 35 in good health. The CDR3 protein is CASSEPSLQANYGYTF. In nucleotides, the CDR3 is TGTGCCAGCAGTGAGCCATCCTTACAGGCTAACTATGGCTACACCTTC.